These 32 T cell receptor beta chains came from one sample sequenced in a study of radiation and T cells in renal cell carcinoma. Some clones are missing from TCRdb's copy, which holds only in-frame ones; the method was immunoSEQ multiplex PCR. The sample holds 60,000 to 75,000 clones, about 80% seen once. The sample's time point: blood 4 weeks post-SBRT, at nephrectomy. Documented treatment: 15 Gy SBRT to primary tumor, nephrectomy 4 weeks later. Source: blood, taken from a patient whose treatment included radiotherapy and nephrectomy. The origin of the receptors is a man aged 55 to 69 with renal cell carcinoma.

The chain carries TRBV7-3 and TRBJ1-2; 8 bases line up with TRBD1. There are 16 residues in the CDR3. Trimming removed 4 bases from V and 8 bases from J; junction bases left unmatched: 15. Germline V gene data show CDR1 as SGHTA and CDR2 as FQGTGA. The CDR3 protein is CASSSTPTGQAGGYTF. The CDR3 DNA follows: TGTGCCAGCAGCTCAACCCCAACGGGACAGGCAGGGGGCTACACCTTC.

V and J are TRBV7-9 and TRBJ2-2, with 8 nucleotides matching TRBD1. The germline CDR1 and CDR2 sequences are SEHNR and FQNEAQ (reference sequence). Unmatched junction bases numbered 7, after V lost 2 bases and J lost 8 bases. The CDR3 loop spans 15 amino acids. The CDR3 sequence is CASSLLQGAEGELFF. CDR3 sequence (DNA): TGTGCCAGCAGCTTATTGCAGGGGGCAGAGGGGGAGCTGTTTTTT.

V and J are TRBV19 and TRBJ2-3; tentatively, D is TRBD2 (6 bases). This CDR3 is 16 amino acids long. CDR1 is LNHDA, CDR2 SQIVND, per germline (reference sequence). Trimming removed 1 base at V and 3 bases at J, with 14 bases between. CDR3 in amino acids: CASSIAGGGQTDTQYF. CDR3 sequence (DNA): TGTGCCAGTAGTATAGCCGGGGGAGGTCAAACAGATACGCAGTATTTT.

The V call is TRBV5-1, the J call TRBJ2-7; 8 bases map to TRBD1. The CDR3 contains 14 residues. V was pared by 5 bases and J by 0 bases, with 4 bases of the junction left unmatched. Germline CDR1 reads SGHRS; CDR2 reads YFSETQ. The DNA for the CDR3 is TGCGCCAGCAGTTGGACAGGGAGCTCCTACGAGCAGTACGTC. Amino acid sequence: CASSWTGSSYEQYV.

In nucleotides, the CDR3 is TGTGCCAGCAGCCCCGAGCGGGAGGACCGGGCGCAGTATTTT. Protein sequence: CASSPEREDRAQYF. The chain employs TRBV11-3 and TRBJ2-3; 9 bases align to TRBD2. The CDR3 sequence is 14 residues long. Germline V CDR1 and CDR2: SGHNT, YENEEA. After removal of 5 bases from V and 10 bases from J, the junction contained 10 bases not matched to a gene.

V and J are TRBV6-5 and TRBJ1-1; possibly TRBD1 for D (5 bases). The CDR3 spans 15 residues. Germline V gives CDR1 MNHEY, CDR2 SVGAGI. Trimming stripped 8 bases from V and 1 base from J, with 17 bases between. The CDR3 loop is CASLSAVGRNTEAFF. The CDR3 nucleotides read TGTGCCAGCCTATCTGCCGTGGGACGGAACACTGAAGCTTTCTTT.

The gene calls are TRBV6-5 and TRBJ2-1, with 10 nucleotides matching TRBD1. Germline V gene sequence: CDR1 MNHEY, CDR2 SVGAGI. Trimming cost V 6 bases and J 10 bases; bases outside gene matches: 12. This CDR3 is built from 15 residues. Here the CDR3 reads CASSPWTGGVGEQFF. In DNA form, the CDR3 reads TGTGCCAGCAGCCCCTGGACAGGGGGGGTCGGGGAGCAGTTCTTC.

The chain employs TRBV27 and TRBJ1-1; D not certain. The CDR3 sequence is 14 residues long. The germline V gene has CDR1 MNHEY and CDR2 SMNVEV (reference sequence). V lost 3 bases and J lost 0, with 8 bases in between. The CDR3 is CASSFEVVNTEAFF. In DNA form, the CDR3 reads TGTGCCAGCAGTTTCGAGGTAGTGAACACTGAAGCTTTCTTT.

This chain joins TRBV7-2 and TRBJ1-5, with a tentative D call TRBD1 (5 bases). The V and J ends lost 3 bases and 6 bases respectively, with 15 bases between them. The germline gives CDR1 SGHTA, CDR2 FQGNSA. The CDR3 length is 15 residues. The CDR3 nucleotides are TGTGCCAGCAGCTTTGGGCAGGGTGTGGGTCAGCCCCAGCATTTT. This codes for CASSFGQGVGQPQHF. Full variable domain (remainder filled in from reference TRBV7-2 and TRBJ1-5): GAGVSQSPSNKVTEKGKDVELRCDPISGHTALYWYRQSLGQGLEFLIYFQGNSAPDKSGLPSDRFSAERTGGSVSTLTIQRTQQEDSAVYLCASSFGQGVGQPQHFGDGTRLSIL.

The chain couples TRBV7-2 to TRBJ1-2, with D perhaps TRBD1 (6 bases). The germline CDR1 and CDR2 sequences are SGHTA and FQGNSA. V lost 1 base, J lost 6 bases, and 21 bases lay in between. The CDR3 runs 17 residues. The CDR3 here is CASSLEGGRLTRDGYTF. The CDR3 DNA follows: TGTGCCAGCAGCTTAGAGGGGGGACGGTTGACTAGAGATGGCTACACCTTC.

In this sample, this clone turned up once. The genes are TRBV5-1 and TRBJ2-2; 9 nucleotides align to TRBD1. V shed 4 bases and J 6 bases; nucleotides not matched to a gene: 7. Germline assignment: CDR1 SGHRS and CDR2 YFSETQ. The CDR3 is 15 residues long. The CDR3 region is CASSPGDREAGELFF. CDR3 DNA: TGCGCCAGCAGCCCGGGGGACAGGGAGGCCGGGGAGCTGTTTTTT.

The CDR3 region has the DNA TGTGCCAGCAGCTTAGGCTGGAGGGACCGAAATGAAAAACTGTTTTTT. This sequence encodes CASSLGWRDRNEKLFF. The chain combines TRBV7-9 with TRBJ1-4, with a weak D call TRBD1 (5 bases). Germline V gene lookup returns CDR1 SEHNR and CDR2 FQNEAQ (reference sequence). The CDR3 consists of 16 residues. Trimming removed 1 base at V and 5 bases at J, with 14 bases between. Supplemented by reference TRBV7-9 and TRBJ1-4, the full variable domain reads DTGVSQNPRHKITKRGQNVTFRCDPISEHNRLYWYRQTLGQGPEFLTYFQNEAQLEKSRLLSDRFSAERPKGSFSTLEIQRTEQGDSAMYLCASSLGWRDRNEKLFFGSGTQLSVL.

The genes are TRBV30 and TRBJ2-5; D is uncertain. This CDR3 region has 14 residues. V was pared by 0 bases and J by 3 bases, with 11 bases between. Germline V gene lookup returns CDR1 GTSNPN and CDR2 SVGIG (reference sequence). CDR3: CAWSVGLAEETQYF. The CDR3 nucleotides are TGTGCCTGGAGTGTCGGCCTTGCCGAAGAGACCCAGTACTTC.

The chain joins TRBV30 to TRBJ2-5, with TRBD1 matching over 10 bases. Germline V gives CDR1 GTSNPN, CDR2 SVGIG (reference sequence). This CDR3 region has 13 residues. V lost 5 bases to trimming and J lost 5 bases; unmatched junction nucleotides: 5. Here the CDR3 reads CAWDRGRAETQYF. Here the CDR3 DNA reads TGTGCCTGGGACAGGGGGCGGGCGGAGACCCAGTACTTC.

The V gene is TRBV7-9, the J gene TRBJ1-4; tentatively, D is TRBD1 (5 bases). Germline CDR1 SEHNR, CDR2 FQNEAQ (reference sequence). This CDR3 has 15 amino acids. V lost 5 bases to trimming and J lost 6 bases, with 16 bases between them. The CDR3 spells CASSPAEGSHEKLFF. CDR3 bases: TGTGCCAGCAGCCCGGCGGAGGGGAGTCATGAAAAACTGTTTTTT.

The chain uses TRBV29-1 and TRBJ2-1; perhaps D is TRBD1 or TRBD2 (6 bases each). The CDR3 covers 17 residues. Germline CDR1 SQVTM, CDR2 ANQGSEA. Between the trimmed V and J ends, which lost 5 bases and 6 bases, there was a span of 26 bases. The CDR3 loop reads CSVPGLGGRGLGNEQFF. The CDR3 nucleotides read TGCAGCGTTCCGGGACTGGGGGGACGGGGGCTGGGCAATGAGCAGTTCTTC.

The chain carries TRBV29-1 and TRBJ2-5; D remains ambiguous. The CDR3 length is 11 residues. V shed 4 bases and J shed 0 bases, with 3 bases lying between them. Germline loops: CDR1 SQVTM, CDR2 ANQGSEA. Written as DNA, the CDR3 is TGCAGCGTTGCCAACCAAGAGACCCAGTACTTC. It codes for CSVANQETQYF.

CDR3 nucleotides: TGTGCCAGCAGAACAGCGGGCTCTCGCTACACCTTC. Translation: CASRTAGSRYTF. The chain employs TRBV6-1 and TRBJ1-2; D unresolved. This CDR3 spans 12 amino acids. V lost 6 bases, J lost 9 bases, and 14 bases lay in between. Germline V lookup: CDR1 MNHNS, CDR2 SASEGT.

The chain recombines TRBV6-1 with TRBJ2-2, with 7 bases matching TRBD2. The CDR3 is made up of 15 amino acids. The V and J ends lost 4 bases and 3 bases, in that order; junction bases with no gene match: 5. The germline V gene encodes CDR1 MNHNS and CDR2 SASEGT. DNA for the CDR3: TGTGCCAGCAGTGTAGTTGGGGGGGACACCGGGGAGCTGTTTTTT. Its translation: CASSVVGGDTGELFF.

For this clone: This same CDR3 is encoded by further DNA sequences in the sample. The V gene is TRBV6-1, the J gene TRBJ2-3; no clear D gene. CDR3 length equals 12 residues. Germline V gene data show CDR1 as MNHNS and CDR2 as SASEGT. Trimming removed 6 bases from V and 2 bases from J, with 6 bases in between. CDR3 DNA: TGTGCCAGCAGGGGATCCACAGATACGCAGTATTTT. It yields the protein CASRGSTDTQYF.

The V and J genes are TRBV6-6 and TRBJ1-4; 7 nucleotides match TRBD1. CDR1 and CDR2 from the germline V gene are MNHNY and SVGAGI (reference sequence). The CDR3 runs 16 residues. Trimming took 0 bases from V and 8 from J; bases not matched to a gene: 9. This CDR3 is CASSYSMDRMGEKLFF. Here the CDR3 DNA reads TGTGCCAGCAGTTACTCGATGGACAGGATGGGGGAAAAACTGTTTTTT.

The chain has TRBV4-3 and TRBJ2-3; D could derive from TRBD1 or TRBD2 (5 bases each). Trimming shortened V by 0 bases and J by 3 bases, and 10 bases separated the two germline ends. The CDR3 runs to 15 residues. Germline assignment: CDR1 LGHNA and CDR2 YSLEER. CDR3 residues: CASSQDGTPTDTQYF. CDR3 bases: TGCGCCAGCAGCCAAGATGGGACGCCTACAGATACGCAGTATTTT.

The rearrangement joins TRBV18 to TRBJ2-5; D may correspond to TRBD1 or TRBD2 (6 bases each). Trimming removed 6 bases at V and 9 bases at J, with 26 bases between. This CDR3 is built from 16 residues. CDR1 and CDR2 (germline): KGHSH, LQKENI. For the CDR3, the DNA is TGTGCCAGCTCCCCCGATAGGGGGGCTGGTGTAGGGTCCCAGTACTTC. It translates to CASSPDRGAGVGSQYF. The variable domain in full, completed from reference TRBV18 and TRBJ2-5, reads NAGVMQNPRHLVRRRGQEARLRCSPMKGHSHVYWYRQLPEEGLKFMVYLQKENIIDESGMPKERFSAEFPKEGPSILRIQQVVRGDSAAYFCASSPDRGAGVGSQYFGPGTRLLVL.

J is TRBJ2-7 and V is TRBV11-2; 13 bases line up with TRBD2. The V and J ends lost 6 bases and 1 base, in that order; junction bases with no gene match: 12. The CDR3 consists of 18 residues. Germline CDR1 and CDR2: SGHAT and FQNNGV. The CDR3 protein is CASRAGLAGETKSYEQYF. CDR3 in DNA: TGTGCCAGCAGGGCCGGACTAGCGGGGGAGACCAAATCCTACGAGCAGTACTTC.

The chain combines TRBV2 with TRBJ1-4; D not certain. Germline V gene data show CDR1 as SNHLY and CDR2 as FYNNEI. The V end was cut by 6 bases, the J end by 8 bases, with 10 bases between. The CDR3 contains 12 residues. The CDR3, as DNA: TGTGCCAGCAGCCCGGTGAGGGAAAAACTGTTTTTT. It specifies CASSPVREKLFF.

The chain combines TRBV10-3 with TRBJ2-2; D remains ambiguous. Germline CDR1 is ENHRY and CDR2 is SYGVKD. Deletions cut 6 bases from V and 1 base from J, with 9 bases between. The CDR3 runs 14 residues. CDR3 amino acids: CAISVSKNTGELFF. CDR3 nucleotide sequence: TGTGCCATCAGCGTTTCTAAGAACACCGGGGAGCTGTTTTTT.

The chain is built from TRBV6-5 and TRBJ1-1; TRBD1 might be the D (5 bases). This CDR3 has 13 amino acids. Germline CDR1 and CDR2: MNHEY and SVGAGI. Trimming cost V 5 bases and J 11 bases, with 18 bases left between them. CDR3: CASSPFSGQAAFF. CDR3 nucleotides: TGTGCCAGCAGTCCATTCTCAGGGCAGGCGGCTTTCTTT.

The J gene is TRBJ2-7, the V gene TRBV15; D ambiguous. The V end was cut by 0 bases, the J end by 2 bases, with 8 bases between. The germline V gene has CDR1 LNHNV and CDR2 YYDKDF (reference sequence). The CDR3 sequence is 14 residues long. In DNA, the CDR3 is TGTGCCACCAGCAGAGATCGCGGACCCTACGAGCAGTACGTC. Translated: CATSRDRGPYEQYV.

V is TRBV30 and J is TRBJ2-7; 9 bases fit TRBD2. CDR1 is GTSNPN, CDR2 SVGIG, per germline (reference sequence). Trimming at V came to 6 bases and at J to 6 bases, leaving 12 bases not matched to a gene. The length of the CDR3 is 14 residues. CDR3 sequence: CACLLAGLPGEQYF. In nucleotides, the CDR3 is TGTGCCTGCCTACTAGCGGGTTTGCCTGGCGAGCAGTACTTC.

This clone was seen a few times. The V and J genes are TRBV27 and TRBJ1-5; D is uncertain. Germline V gene sequence: CDR1 MNHEY, CDR2 SMNVEV (reference sequence). CDR3 length equals 13 residues. V was pared by 6 bases and J by 7 bases, with 13 bases between. The DNA of the CDR3 is TGTGCCAGCAGCCCGTGGCTGGGGCAGCCCCAGCATTTT. Amino acid sequence: CASSPWLGQPQHF.

In this sample, this clone turned up once. The rearrangement links TRBV7-6 to TRBJ2-7; D gene uncertain. Trimming removed 0 bases at V and 6 bases at J, with 9 bases between. This CDR3 contains 13 residues. The germline V gene encodes CDR1 SGHVS and CDR2 FNYEAQ. The CDR3: CASSLAASGEQYV. CDR3 nucleotide sequence: TGTGCCAGCAGCTTAGCTGCTAGTGGCGAGCAGTACGTC.

This clone was seen more than once but under ten times. This chain's CDR3 is CASSSSGVGEQYF. CDR3 DNA sequence: TGTGCCAGCAGCTCGTCAGGGGTAGGTGAGCAGTACTTC. This chain links TRBV7-6 with TRBJ2-7; weak D call: TRBD1 (6 bases). The V gene lost 4 bases and the J gene lost 7 bases, with 14 bases spanning the gap. Germline V gene lookup returns CDR1 SGHVS and CDR2 FNYEAQ. This CDR3 contains 13 residues.